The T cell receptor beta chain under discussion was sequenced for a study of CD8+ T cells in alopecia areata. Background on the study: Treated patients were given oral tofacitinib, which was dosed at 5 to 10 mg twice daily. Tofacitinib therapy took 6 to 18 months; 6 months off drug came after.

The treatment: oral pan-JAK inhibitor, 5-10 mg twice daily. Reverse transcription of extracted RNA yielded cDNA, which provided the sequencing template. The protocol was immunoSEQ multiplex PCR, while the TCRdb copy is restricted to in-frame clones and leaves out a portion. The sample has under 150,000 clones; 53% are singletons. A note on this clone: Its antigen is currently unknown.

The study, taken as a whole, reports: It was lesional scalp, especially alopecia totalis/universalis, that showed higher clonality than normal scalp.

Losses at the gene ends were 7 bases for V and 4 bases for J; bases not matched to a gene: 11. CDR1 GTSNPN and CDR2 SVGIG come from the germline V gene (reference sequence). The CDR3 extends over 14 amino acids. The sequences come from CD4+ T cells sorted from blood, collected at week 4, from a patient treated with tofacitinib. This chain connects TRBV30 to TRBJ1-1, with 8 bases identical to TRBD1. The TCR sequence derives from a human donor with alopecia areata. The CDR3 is CASATGARGTEAFF. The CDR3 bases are TGTGCCTCTGCGACAGGGGCCCGGGGCACTGAAGCTTTCTTT.